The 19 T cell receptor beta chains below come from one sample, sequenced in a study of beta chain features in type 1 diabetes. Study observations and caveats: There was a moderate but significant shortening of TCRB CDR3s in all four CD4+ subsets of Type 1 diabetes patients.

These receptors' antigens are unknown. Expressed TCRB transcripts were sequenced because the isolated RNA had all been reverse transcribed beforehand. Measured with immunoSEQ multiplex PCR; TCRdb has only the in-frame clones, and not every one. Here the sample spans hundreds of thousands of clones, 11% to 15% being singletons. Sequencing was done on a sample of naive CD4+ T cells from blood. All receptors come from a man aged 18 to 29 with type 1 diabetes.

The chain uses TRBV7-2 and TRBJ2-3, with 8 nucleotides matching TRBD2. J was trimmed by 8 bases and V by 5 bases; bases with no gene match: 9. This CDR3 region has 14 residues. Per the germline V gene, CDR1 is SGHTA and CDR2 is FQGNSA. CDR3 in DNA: TGTGCCAGCAGCCAAGGAGCGGGAGTGGGTACGCAGTATTTT. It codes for CASSQGAGVGTQYF.

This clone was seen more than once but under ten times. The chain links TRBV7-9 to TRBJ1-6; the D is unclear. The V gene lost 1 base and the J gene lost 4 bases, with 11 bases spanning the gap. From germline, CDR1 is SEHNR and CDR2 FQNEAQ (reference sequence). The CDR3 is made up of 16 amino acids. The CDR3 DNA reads TGTGCCAGCAGCTTAGGGGGTAGTTATTATAATTCACCCCTCCACTTT. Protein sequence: CASSLGGSYYNSPLHF. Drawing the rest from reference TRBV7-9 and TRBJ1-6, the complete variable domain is DTGVSQNPRHKITKRGQNVTFRCDPISEHNRLYWYRQTLGQGPEFLTYFQNEAQLEKSRLLSDRFSAERPKGSFSTLEIQRTEQGDSAMYLCASSLGGSYYNSPLHFGNGTRLTVT.

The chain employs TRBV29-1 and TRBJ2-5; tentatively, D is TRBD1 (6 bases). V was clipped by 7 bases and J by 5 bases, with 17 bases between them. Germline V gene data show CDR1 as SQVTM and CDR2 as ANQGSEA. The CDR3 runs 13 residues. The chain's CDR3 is CSAGVRQGETQYF. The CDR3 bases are TGCAGCGCCGGGGTTAGGCAGGGGGAGACCCAGTACTTC.

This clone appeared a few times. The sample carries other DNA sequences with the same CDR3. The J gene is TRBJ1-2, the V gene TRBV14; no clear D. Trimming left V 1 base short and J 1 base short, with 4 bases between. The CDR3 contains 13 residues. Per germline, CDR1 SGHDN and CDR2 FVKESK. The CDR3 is CASSQGINYGYTF. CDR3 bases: TGTGCCAGCAGCCAAGGGATTAACTATGGCTACACCTTC. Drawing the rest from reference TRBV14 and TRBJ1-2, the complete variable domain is EAGVTQFPSHSVIEKGQTVTLRCDPISGHDNLYWYRRVMGKEIKFLLHFVKESKQDESGMPNNRFLAERTGGTYSTLKVQPAELEDSGVYFCASSQGINYGYTFGSGTRLTVV.

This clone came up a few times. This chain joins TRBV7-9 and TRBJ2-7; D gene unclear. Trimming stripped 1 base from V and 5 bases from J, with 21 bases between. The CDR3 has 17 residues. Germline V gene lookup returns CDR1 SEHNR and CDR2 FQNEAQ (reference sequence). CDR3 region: CASSLGVGRPTRHEQYF. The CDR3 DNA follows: TGTGCCAGCAGCTTAGGAGTAGGCAGACCTACCCGGCACGAGCAGTACTTC.

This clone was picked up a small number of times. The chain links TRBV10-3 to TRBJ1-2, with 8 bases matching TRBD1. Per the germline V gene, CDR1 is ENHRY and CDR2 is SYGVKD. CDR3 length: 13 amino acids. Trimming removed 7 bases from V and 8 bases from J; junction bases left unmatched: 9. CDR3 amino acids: CAIKEQGAGGYTF. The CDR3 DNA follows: TGTGCCATCAAGGAGCAGGGGGCAGGCGGCTACACCTTC.

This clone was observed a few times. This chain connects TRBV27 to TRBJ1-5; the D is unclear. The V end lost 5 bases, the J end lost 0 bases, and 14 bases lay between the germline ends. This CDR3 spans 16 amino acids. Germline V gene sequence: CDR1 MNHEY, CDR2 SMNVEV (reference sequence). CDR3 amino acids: CASSPAPGSSNQPQHF. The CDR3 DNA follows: TGTGCCAGCAGTCCGGCTCCGGGGAGTAGCAATCAGCCCCAGCATTTT.

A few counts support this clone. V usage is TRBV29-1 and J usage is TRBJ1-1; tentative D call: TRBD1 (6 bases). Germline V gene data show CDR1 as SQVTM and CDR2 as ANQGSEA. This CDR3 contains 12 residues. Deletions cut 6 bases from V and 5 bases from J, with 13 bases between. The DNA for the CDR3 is TGCAGCGTAACAGGGTATCGGACTGAAGCTTTCTTT. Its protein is CSVTGYRTEAFF.

In DNA, the CDR3 is TGTGCCAGCACCCGGGACGGCCAACGGAACAATGAGCAGTTCTTC. The encoded protein is CASTRDGQRNNEQFF. This chain links TRBV11-2 with TRBJ2-1; tentatively, D is TRBD1 or TRBD2 (5 bases each). The V and J ends lost 7 bases and 5 bases respectively, with 18 bases between them. CDR1 SGHAT and CDR2 FQNNGV come from the germline V gene. This CDR3 has 15 amino acids. Variable domain in full (rest from reference TRBV11-2 and TRBJ2-1): EAGVAQSPRYKIIEKRQSVAFWCNPISGHATLYWYQQILGQGPKLLIQFQNNGVVDDSQLPKDRFSAERLKGVDSTLKIQPAKLEDSAVYLCASTRDGQRNNEQFFGPGTRLTVL.

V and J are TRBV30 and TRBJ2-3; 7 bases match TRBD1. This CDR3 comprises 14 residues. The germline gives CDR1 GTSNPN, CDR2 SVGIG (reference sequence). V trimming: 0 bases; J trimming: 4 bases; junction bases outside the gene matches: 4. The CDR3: CAWSVGQRPDTQYF. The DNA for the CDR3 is TGTGCCTGGAGTGTGGGACAGAGACCAGATACGCAGTATTTT. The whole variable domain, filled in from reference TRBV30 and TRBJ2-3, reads SQTIHQWPATLVQPVGSPLSLECTVEGTSNPNLYWYRQAAGRGLQLLFYSVGIGQISSEVPQNLSASRPQDRQFILSSKKLLLSDSGFYLCAWSVGQRPDTQYFGPGTRLTVL.

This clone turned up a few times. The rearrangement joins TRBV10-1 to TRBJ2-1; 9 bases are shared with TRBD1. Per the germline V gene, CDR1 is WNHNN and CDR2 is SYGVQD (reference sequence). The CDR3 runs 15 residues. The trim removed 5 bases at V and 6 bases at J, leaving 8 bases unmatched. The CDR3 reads CASSLGTGPPNEQFF. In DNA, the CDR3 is TGCGCCAGCAGTTTAGGGACAGGGCCCCCCAATGAGCAGTTCTTC.

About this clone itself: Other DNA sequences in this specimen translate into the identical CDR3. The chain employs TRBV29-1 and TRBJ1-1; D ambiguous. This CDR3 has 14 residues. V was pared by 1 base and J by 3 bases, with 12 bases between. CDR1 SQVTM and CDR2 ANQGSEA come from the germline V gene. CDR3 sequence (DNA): TGCAGCGTTGAAGTACGGGGTCGGGACACTGAAGCTTTCTTT. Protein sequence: CSVEVRGRDTEAFF.

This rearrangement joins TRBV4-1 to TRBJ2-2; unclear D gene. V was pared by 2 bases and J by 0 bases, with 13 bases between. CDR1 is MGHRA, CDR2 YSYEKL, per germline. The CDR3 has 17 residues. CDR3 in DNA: TGCGCCAGCAGCCAATACTTCGTGACAACGAACACCGGGGAGCTGTTTTTT. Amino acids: CASSQYFVTTNTGELFF.

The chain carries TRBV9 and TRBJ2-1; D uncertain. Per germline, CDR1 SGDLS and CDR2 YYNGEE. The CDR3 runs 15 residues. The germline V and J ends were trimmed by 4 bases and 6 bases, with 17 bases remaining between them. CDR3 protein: CASSPYETIFNEQFF. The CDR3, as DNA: TGTGCCAGCAGCCCCTACGAGACGATATTCAATGAGCAGTTCTTC.

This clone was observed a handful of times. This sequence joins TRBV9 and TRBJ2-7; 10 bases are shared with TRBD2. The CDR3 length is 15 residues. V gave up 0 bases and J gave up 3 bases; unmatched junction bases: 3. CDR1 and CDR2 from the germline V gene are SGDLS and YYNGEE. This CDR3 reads CASSVDTSGVYEQYF. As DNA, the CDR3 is TGTGCCAGCAGCGTAGATACTAGCGGGGTCTACGAGCAGTACTTC.

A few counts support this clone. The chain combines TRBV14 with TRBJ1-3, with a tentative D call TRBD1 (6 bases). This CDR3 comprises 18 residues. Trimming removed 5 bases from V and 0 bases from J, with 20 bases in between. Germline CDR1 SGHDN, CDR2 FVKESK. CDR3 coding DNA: TGTGCCAGCAGCTCACCCGTCCCGGACAGCTACTCTGGAAACACCATATATTTT. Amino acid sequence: CASSSPVPDSYSGNTIYF.

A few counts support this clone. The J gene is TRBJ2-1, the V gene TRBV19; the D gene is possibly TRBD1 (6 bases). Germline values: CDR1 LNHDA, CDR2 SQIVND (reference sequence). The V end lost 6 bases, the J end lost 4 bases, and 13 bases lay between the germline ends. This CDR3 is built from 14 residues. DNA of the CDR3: TGTGCCAGTAGCCAGGGTGGACAGTACAATGAGCAGTTCTTC. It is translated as CASSQGGQYNEQFF.

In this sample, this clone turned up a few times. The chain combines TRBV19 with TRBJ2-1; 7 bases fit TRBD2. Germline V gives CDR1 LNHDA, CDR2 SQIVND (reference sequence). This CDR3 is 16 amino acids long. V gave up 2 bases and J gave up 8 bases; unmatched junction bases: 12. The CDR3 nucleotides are TGTGCCAGTAGTATATCCCCAACCGGACTAGAGCATGAGCAGTTCTTC. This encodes CASSISPTGLEHEQFF. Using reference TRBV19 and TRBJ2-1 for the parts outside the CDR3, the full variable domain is DGGITQSPKYLFRKEGQNVTLSCEQNLNHDAMYWYRQDPGQGLRLIYYSQIVNDFQKGDIAEGYSVSREKKESFPLTVTSAQKNPTAFYLCASSISPTGLEHEQFFGPGTRLTVL.

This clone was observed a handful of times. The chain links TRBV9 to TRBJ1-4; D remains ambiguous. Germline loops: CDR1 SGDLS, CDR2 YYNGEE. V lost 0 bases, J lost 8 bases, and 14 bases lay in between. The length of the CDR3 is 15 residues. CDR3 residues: CASSVGVVGQEKLFF. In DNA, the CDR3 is TGTGCCAGCAGCGTAGGGGTGGTTGGCCAAGAAAAACTGTTTTTT.